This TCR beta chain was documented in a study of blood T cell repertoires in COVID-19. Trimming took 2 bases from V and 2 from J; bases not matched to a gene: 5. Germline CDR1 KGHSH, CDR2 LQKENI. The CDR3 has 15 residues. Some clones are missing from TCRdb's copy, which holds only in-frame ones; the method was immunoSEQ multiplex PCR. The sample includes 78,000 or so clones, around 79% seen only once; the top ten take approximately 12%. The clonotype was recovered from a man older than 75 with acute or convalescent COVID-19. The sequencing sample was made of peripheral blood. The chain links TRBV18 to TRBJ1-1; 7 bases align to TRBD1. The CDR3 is CASSPSQGGNTEAFF. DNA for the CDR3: TGTGCCAGCTCACCATCACAAGGGGGCAACACTGAAGCTTTCTTT. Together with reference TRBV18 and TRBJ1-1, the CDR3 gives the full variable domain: NAGVMQNPRHLVRRRGQEARLRCSPMKGHSHVYWYRQLPEEGLKFMVYLQKENIIDESGMPKERFSAEFPKEGPSILRIQQVVRGDSAAYFCASSPSQGGNTEAFFGQGTRLTVV.